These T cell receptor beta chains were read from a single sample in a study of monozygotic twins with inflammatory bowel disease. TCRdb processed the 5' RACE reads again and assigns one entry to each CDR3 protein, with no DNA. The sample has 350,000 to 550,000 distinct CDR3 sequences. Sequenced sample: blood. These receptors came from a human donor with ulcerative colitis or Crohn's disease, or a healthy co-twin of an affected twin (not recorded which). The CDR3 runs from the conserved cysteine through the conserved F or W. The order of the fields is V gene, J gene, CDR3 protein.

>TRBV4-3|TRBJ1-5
CASSQEGRSNQPQHF
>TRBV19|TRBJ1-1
CASSTGPAITEAFF
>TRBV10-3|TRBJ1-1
CATLGQLSTEAFF
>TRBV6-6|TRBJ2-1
CASSQDLSYNEQFF
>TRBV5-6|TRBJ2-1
CASSFGGGGEQFF
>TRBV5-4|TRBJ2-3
CASSSPGGTSTDTQYF
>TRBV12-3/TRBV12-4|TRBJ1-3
CASSFHGMAGNTIYF
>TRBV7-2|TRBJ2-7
CASSSTSGRAYEQYF
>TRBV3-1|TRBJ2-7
CASSLLRDYEQYF
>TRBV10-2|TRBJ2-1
CASTTLGQGRPHEQFF
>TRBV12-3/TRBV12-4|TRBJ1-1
CASSFRQGTGEAFF
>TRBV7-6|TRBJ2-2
CASSSRLAGDTGELFF
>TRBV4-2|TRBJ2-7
CASSQDLASEQYF
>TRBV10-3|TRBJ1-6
CAINAGNYNSPLHF
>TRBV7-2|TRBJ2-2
CASSLGRTRTSGELFF